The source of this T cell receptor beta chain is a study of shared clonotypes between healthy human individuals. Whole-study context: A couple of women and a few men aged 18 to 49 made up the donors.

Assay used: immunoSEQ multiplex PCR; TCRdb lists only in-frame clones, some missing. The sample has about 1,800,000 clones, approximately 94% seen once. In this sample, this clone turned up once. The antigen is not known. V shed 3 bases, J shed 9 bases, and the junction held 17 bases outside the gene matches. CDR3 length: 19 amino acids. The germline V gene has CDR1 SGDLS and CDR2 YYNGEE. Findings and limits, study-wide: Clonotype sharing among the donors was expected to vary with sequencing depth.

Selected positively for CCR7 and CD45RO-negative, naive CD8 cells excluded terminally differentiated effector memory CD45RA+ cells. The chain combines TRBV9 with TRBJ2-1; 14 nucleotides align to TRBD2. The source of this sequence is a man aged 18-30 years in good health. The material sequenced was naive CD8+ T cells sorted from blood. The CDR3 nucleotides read TGTGCCAGCAGCGCTCCGGGACTAGCGGGGGTCCTGGCTAAGGGTGAGCAGTTCTTC. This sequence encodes CASSAPGLAGVLAKGEQFF.